The 17 T cell receptor beta chains below were found in one sample sequenced in a study of blood T cell repertoires in COVID-19. TCRdb's table, derived via immunoSEQ multiplex PCR, lists solely in-frame clones and lacks some. This sample has about 180,000 clones, with roughly 85% found just once. Sample: PBMCs or T cells enriched from blood (not recorded which). These receptors originate from a woman aged 18-29 years who had recovered from COVID-19.

The chain joins TRBV7-9 to TRBJ1-5; D remains unclear. Germline CDR1 and CDR2: SEHNR and FQNEAQ (reference sequence). CDR3 size: 16 residues. V shed 2 bases and J shed 0 bases, with 11 bases lying between them. DNA for the CDR3: TGTGCCAGCAGCTTACTTCCGGGGAGTAGCAATCAGCCCCAGCATTTT. Its protein is CASSLLPGSSNQPQHF.

This clone has a single count. The chain employs TRBV30 and TRBJ2-1, with TRBD2 identical over 11 bases. In germline, CDR1 is GTSNPN, CDR2 SVGIG (reference sequence). This CDR3 has 15 amino acids. V lost 0 bases and J lost 4; bases outside the gene matches: 2. The CDR3 spells CAWSVPSGRYNEQFF. Written as DNA, the CDR3 is TGTGCCTGGAGTGTTCCTAGCGGGAGGTACAATGAGCAGTTCTTC.

J is TRBJ1-1 and V is TRBV7-2; 7 positions match TRBD1. The CDR3 is 16 residues long. Germline CDR1 reads SGHTA; CDR2 reads FQGNSA. J lost 3 bases, V lost 5 bases, and 12 bases had no gene match. CDR3 region: CASSLYQGGLDTEAFF. CDR3 coding DNA: TGTGCCAGCAGCCTGTATCAAGGGGGCCTTGACACTGAAGCTTTCTTT.

CDR3 sequence: CASSLEQAYEQYF. CDR3 bases: TGTGCCAGCAGCTTGGAACAGGCCTACGAGCAGTACTTC. V gene TRBV5-4 combines with J gene TRBJ2-7, with a weak D call TRBD1 (5 bases). Germline CDR1 and CDR2: SGHNT and YYREEE (reference sequence). V lost 0 bases, J lost 2 bases, and 6 bases lay in between. This CDR3 is 13 amino acids long.

The genes are TRBV28 and TRBJ1-1; 7 bases align to TRBD1. From germline, CDR1 is MDHEN and CDR2 SYDVKM. The ends lost 6 bases at V and 7 bases at J; junction bases unmatched: 8. The CDR3 extends over 13 amino acids. CDR3 in amino acids: CASSLQGRSEAFF. Here the CDR3 DNA reads TGTGCCAGCAGCCTACAGGGGCGAAGTGAAGCTTTCTTT.

This chain links TRBV14 with TRBJ2-7, with 16 bases matching TRBD2. The CDR3 runs to 21 residues. J was trimmed by 7 bases and V by 1 base; bases with no gene match: 19. From germline, CDR1 is SGHDN and CDR2 FVKESK. This chain's CDR3 is CASSQASRGTSGRAQTWEQYF. Written as DNA, the CDR3 is TGTGCCAGCAGCCAAGCCTCCCGCGGGACTAGCGGGAGGGCCCAGACGTGGGAGCAGTACTTC. Looking up the rest from reference TRBV14 and TRBJ2-7 gives the full variable domain: EAGVTQFPSHSVIEKGQTVTLRCDPISGHDNLYWYRRVMGKEIKFLLHFVKESKQDESGMPNNRFLAERTGGTYSTLKVQPAELEDSGVYFCASSQASRGTSGRAQTWEQYFGPGTRLTVT.

The V gene is TRBV5-5, the J gene TRBJ2-7; possibly TRBD2 for D (5 bases). The CDR3 consists of 13 residues. The germline V gene encodes CDR1 SGHKS and CDR2 YYEKEE (reference sequence). With 3 bases removed from V and 6 bases from J, the gap between germline ends came to 13 bases. CDR3 sequence: CASSSSLAGEQYF. The CDR3 DNA sequence: TGTGCCAGCAGCTCCTCTCTGGCGGGCGAGCAGTACTTC.

The gene calls are TRBV7-3 and TRBJ2-2, with 10 bases lining up with TRBD2. J lost 5 bases, V lost 8 bases, and 8 bases had no gene match. This CDR3 comprises 15 residues. Germline CDR1 is SGHTA and CDR2 is FQGTGA. The CDR3 sequence is CASGRVAGGTGELFF. The CDR3 DNA reads TGTGCCAGCGGAAGGGTAGCGGGAGGAACCGGGGAGCTGTTTTTT.

This sequence joins TRBV28 and TRBJ1-2, with 10 nucleotides matching TRBD1. J was trimmed by 8 bases and V by 1 base; bases with no gene match: 7. The V gene's germline CDR1 is MDHEN and CDR2 SYDVKM. The CDR3 spans 15 residues. The CDR3 region is CASSLSRDRGRGYTF. The CDR3 region has the DNA TGTGCCAGCAGTTTATCCCGGGACAGGGGACGCGGCTACACCTTC.

This clone occurred once. The chain uses TRBV7-2 and TRBJ1-6; TRBD1 is a possible D gene (6 bases). CDR3 length: 16 amino acids. Per the germline V gene, CDR1 is SGHTA and CDR2 is FQGNSA. V was clipped by 5 bases and J by 0 bases, with 11 bases between them. The CDR3 spells CASSITGYSYNSPLHF. CDR3 sequence (DNA): TGTGCCAGCAGCATAACAGGGTACTCCTATAATTCACCCCTCCACTTT. Using reference TRBV7-2 and TRBJ1-6 for the parts outside the CDR3, the full variable domain is GAGVSQSPSNKVTEKGKDVELRCDPISGHTALYWYRQSLGQGLEFLIYFQGNSAPDKSGLPSDRFSAERTGGSVSTLTIQRTQQEDSAVYLCASSITGYSYNSPLHFGNGTRLTVT.

J is TRBJ1-1 and V is TRBV11-3, with D uncertain. The CDR3 has 12 residues. Germline V gene data show CDR1 as SGHNT and CDR2 as YENEEA. V lost 8 bases and J lost 7, with 14 bases in between. The CDR3: CASSPREGEAFF. In DNA form, the CDR3 reads TGTGCCAGCTCCCCGAGGGAGGGTGAAGCTTTCTTT.

The chain recombines TRBV24-1 with TRBJ2-7; TRBD1 aligns across 7 bases. There are 16 residues in the CDR3. The V gene's germline CDR1 is KGHDR and CDR2 SFDVKD. Losses at the gene ends were 3 bases for V and 3 bases for J; bases not matched to a gene: 10. The CDR3 here is CATSDPLRTGDYEQYF. The CDR3 DNA is TGTGCCACCAGTGATCCCCTTAGGACAGGAGACTACGAGCAGTACTTC.

This rearrangement joins TRBV18 to TRBJ1-2; 7 bases are a match to TRBD1. Germline V gene sequence: CDR1 KGHSH, CDR2 LQKENI. The ends lost 5 bases at V and 4 bases at J; junction bases unmatched: 10. CDR3 length: 15 residues. The CDR3 spells CASSLQGSTIYGYTF. The CDR3 DNA reads TGTGCCAGCTCATTACAGGGGTCAACTATCTATGGCTACACCTTC. The full variable domain, with the rest looked up from reference TRBV18 and TRBJ1-2, is NAGVMQNPRHLVRRRGQEARLRCSPMKGHSHVYWYRQLPEEGLKFMVYLQKENIIDESGMPKERFSAEFPKEGPSILRIQQVVRGDSAAYFCASSLQGSTIYGYTFGSGTRLTVV.

The chain employs TRBV5-1 and TRBJ1-4; possible D gene TRBD1, 5 bases. The germline CDR1 and CDR2 sequences are SGHRS and YFSETQ. The CDR3 sequence is 14 residues long. Trimming took off 7 bases at V and 2 bases at J, with 12 bases between the two ends. CDR3 coding DNA: TGCGCCAGCTCCGGGGACTTGACTAATGAAAAACTGTTTTTT. Amino acid sequence: CASSGDLTNEKLFF.

The chain has TRBV2 and TRBJ2-3, with a possible D match to TRBD2 (6 bases). This CDR3 spans 14 amino acids. Germline V gene sequence: CDR1 SNHLY, CDR2 FYNNEI. Trimming cost V 11 bases and J 2 bases, with 17 bases left between them. CDR3 loop: CAVGRGGSTDTQYF. CDR3 DNA: TGTGCCGTCGGGCGGGGCGGTTCCACAGATACGCAGTATTTT.

The rearrangement links TRBV7-2 to TRBJ1-1; possibly TRBD1 for D (5 bases). The CDR3 has 16 residues. Trimming stripped 0 bases from V and 2 bases from J, with 13 bases between. Germline V gene lookup returns CDR1 SGHTA and CDR2 FQGNSA. Written as DNA, the CDR3 is TGTGCCAGCAGCTTAGCAGCTGGGGGGTTAAACACTGAAGCTTTCTTT. It specifies CASSLAAGGLNTEAFF.

V and J are TRBV14 and TRBJ1-6; tentatively, D is TRBD1 (5 bases). V gave up 0 bases and J gave up 8 bases, with 17 bases separating them. In germline, CDR1 is SGHDN, CDR2 FVKESK. The CDR3 has 17 residues. This CDR3 is CASSQDGAAPRDSPLHF. CDR3 DNA: TGTGCCAGCAGCCAAGATGGGGCAGCCCCAAGAGATTCACCCCTCCACTTT.